Each of the 32 T cell receptor beta chains below was sequenced from the same sample in a study of CD4 T cells in relation to SARS-CoV-2 and coronaviruses (dated by TCRdb to about 2021). Library creation used the immunoSEQ multiplex PCR assay. Drawn from immuneACCESS, this table holds only the in-frame rearrangements with V and J called that TCRdb kept. Clones are partly lost; checked studies trace under half to an unresolved V gene and leave the rest unexplained. The sample records approximately 27,000 clones, roughly 70% of which are singletons. The ten top clones hold 10% to 15% of the sample. CD4+ T cells from unexposed donors were collected before the COVID-19 pandemic (2011-2018). After around 11 days of culture, CD4+ T cells were isolated with the EasySep CD4+ T cell isolation kit. These TCRs are of unknown antigen specificity. Sequenced input: CD4+ T cells from PBMCs, cultured in vitro. These receptors were obtained from a human donor in good health.

The chain links TRBV27 to TRBJ1-1; 10 nucleotides agree with TRBD1. Trimming removed 4 bases from V and 4 bases from J; junction bases left unmatched: 9. Germline values: CDR1 MNHEY, CDR2 SMNVEV (reference sequence). CDR3 length: 16 amino acids. The DNA for the CDR3 is TGTGCCAGCAGTTCTATCCCCGGACAGGGGGGCACTGAAGCTTTCTTT. Translated, it gives CASSSIPGQGGTEAFF.

In this sample, this clone turned up once. V gene TRBV9 combines with J gene TRBJ2-1; possible D gene TRBD2, 6 bases. The CDR3 runs to 15 residues. Germline V lookup: CDR1 SGDLS, CDR2 YYNGEE. Trimming stripped 2 bases from V and 0 bases from J, with 9 bases between. CDR3 coding DNA: TGTGCCAGCAGCGTTAGCGGTACCTCCTACAATGAGCAGTTCTTC. Its protein is CASSVSGTSYNEQFF.

V gene TRBV28 combines with J gene TRBJ1-2, with a tentative D call TRBD1 (6 bases). The CDR3 has 13 amino acids. The V end lost 1 base, the J end lost 8 bases, and 11 bases lay between the germline ends. CDR1 and CDR2 from the germline V gene are MDHEN and SYDVKM. Written as DNA, the CDR3 is TGTGCCAGCAGTTTATTCGCAGGGGCAGGCTACACCTTC. Its translation: CASSLFAGAGYTF.

The chain couples TRBV7-2 to TRBJ2-5; tentative D call: TRBD2 (6 bases). Germline CDR1 is SGHTA and CDR2 is FQGNSA. The V gene lost 6 bases and the J gene lost 5 bases, with 19 bases spanning the gap. This CDR3 has 15 amino acids. The CDR3: CASSSLLASRETQYF. The CDR3 coding sequence is TGTGCCAGCAGTTCCCTACTAGCCAGCCGGGAGACCCAGTACTTC.

CDR3 nucleotides: TGTGCCAGCAGCCCAGGGATCGTTAGCACAGATACGCAGTATTTT. It codes for CASSPGIVSTDTQYF. This chain connects TRBV7-6 to TRBJ2-3, with D possibly TRBD1 on 5 matching bases. Germline loops: CDR1 SGHVS, CDR2 FNYEAQ. Trimming stripped 5 bases from V and 0 bases from J, with 12 bases between. The CDR3 is made up of 15 amino acids. Complete variable domain (other parts from reference TRBV7-6 and TRBJ2-3): GAGVSQSPRYKVTKRGQDVALRCDPISGHVSLYWYRQALGQGPEFLTYFNYEAQQDKSGLPNDRFSAERPEGSISTLTIQRTEQRDSAMYRCASSPGIVSTDTQYFGPGTRLTVL.

V is TRBV5-1 and J is TRBJ2-3; 8 bases are a match to TRBD2. Germline V gene data show CDR1 as SGHRS and CDR2 as YFSETQ. The CDR3 consists of 17 residues. V dropped 2 bases and J dropped 4; count of bases not matched to a gene: 12. The CDR3 nucleotides read TGCGCCAGCAGCTTCCTCTTGCGGGGGGCTCGATCAGATACGCAGTATTTT. Translated, it gives CASSFLLRGARSDTQYF.

The chain couples TRBV25-1 to TRBJ2-3; TRBD2 matches 7 bases. With V trimmed by 1 base and J by 5 bases, 6 bases remained unmatched. The CDR3 length is 15 residues. The germline CDR1 and CDR2 sequences are MGHDK and SYGVNS. CDR3 residues: CASSESAGEEDTQYF. For the CDR3, the DNA is TGTGCCAGCAGTGAATCGGCGGGAGAAGAAGATACGCAGTATTTT.

The chain recombines TRBV6-5 with TRBJ1-2; unclear D gene. The V gene's germline CDR1 is MNHEY and CDR2 SVGAGI. This CDR3 is built from 16 residues. V was pared by 0 bases and J by 0 bases, with 11 bases between. The CDR3 DNA follows: TGTGCCAGCAGTTACTCGAGAGCCGGAGCTAACTATGGCTACACCTTC. The encoded protein is CASSYSRAGANYGYTF.

The V call is TRBV6-2 or TRBV6-3, the J call TRBJ2-2; D is possibly TRBD2 (5 bases). Germline V gene sequence: CDR1 MNHEY, CDR2 SVGEGT. CDR3 length equals 16 residues. Trimming took off 6 bases at V and 0 bases at J, with 14 bases between the two ends. The CDR3 spells CASSRAGESNTGELFF. The CDR3 nucleotides are TGTGCCAGCAGCCGCGCCGGGGAATCGAACACCGGGGAGCTGTTTTTT.

The chain uses TRBV3-1 (or the pseudogene TRBV3-2) and TRBJ1-1, with D possibly being TRBD1 (5 bases). In germline, CDR1 is LGHDT, CDR2 YNNKEL (reference sequence). V was shortened by 6 bases and J by 4 bases, with 15 bases between the two germline ends. CDR3 length: 14 residues. The CDR3 loop reads CASRPTWGFTEAFF. In DNA, the CDR3 is TGTGCCAGCAGGCCGACCTGGGGGTTCACTGAAGCTTTCTTT.

This clone was counted only a few times. The chain couples TRBV7-2 to TRBJ2-1; 7 bases align to TRBD1. After removal of 3 bases from V and 6 bases from J, the junction contained 8 bases not matched to a gene. Germline CDR1 SGHTA, CDR2 FQGNSA. This CDR3 has 15 amino acids. CDR3 loop: CASSLSQGVRNEQFF. CDR3 bases: TGTGCCAGCAGCTTGAGTCAGGGGGTGCGCAATGAGCAGTTCTTC.

This sequence joins TRBV19 and TRBJ1-1; possible D gene TRBD1, 5 bases. The V gene lost 9 bases and the J gene lost 0 bases, with 11 bases spanning the gap. Germline CDR1 LNHDA, CDR2 SQIVND (reference sequence). This CDR3 has 13 residues. DNA of the CDR3: TGTGCCAGCTGGGGGGGACTGAACACTGAAGCTTTCTTT. Its protein product is CASWGGLNTEAFF.

V usage is TRBV18 and J usage is TRBJ1-2; unclear D gene. The germline V and J ends were trimmed by 4 bases and 2 bases, with 11 bases remaining between them. This CDR3 has 14 residues. Per germline, CDR1 KGHSH and CDR2 LQKENI. CDR3 loop: CASSRGGMNYGYTF. The CDR3 nucleotides are TGTGCCAGCTCACGTGGAGGGATGAACTATGGCTACACCTTC.

This clone was seen only a few times. The CDR3 DNA sequence: TGTGCCAGCAGATCTTCAGGGGGCCCTCTTCTTTATGGCTACACCTTC. Protein product: CASRSSGGPLLYGYTF. The rearrangement links TRBV5-5 to TRBJ1-2; 8 bases align to TRBD1. V gave up 5 bases and J gave up 5 bases; unmatched junction bases: 14. The germline V gene has CDR1 SGHKS and CDR2 YYEKEE (reference sequence). The CDR3 has 16 residues.

J is TRBJ1-2 and V is TRBV4-1; a possible D gene is TRBD1 (5 bases). Germline V gene sequence: CDR1 MGHRA, CDR2 YSYEKL. V was pared by 1 base and J by 8 bases, with 11 bases between. This CDR3 region has 13 residues. The CDR3 region is CASSQGSGVGYTF. Here the CDR3 DNA reads TGCGCCAGCAGCCAAGGTTCGGGGGTGGGCTACACCTTC.

This sequence joins TRBV19 and TRBJ1-1, with D maybe TRBD1 (5 bases). V lost 7 bases and J 1 base, leaving 16 bases between the germline ends. The germline V gene encodes CDR1 LNHDA and CDR2 SQIVND (reference sequence). The CDR3 is made up of 15 amino acids. In nucleotides, the CDR3 is TGTGCCAGTACCCTTTGGATGGACAAGAACACTGAAGCTTTCTTT. Protein: CASTLWMDKNTEAFF.

V and J are TRBV5-1 and TRBJ2-5; 16 positions match TRBD2. CDR1 is SGHRS, CDR2 YFSETQ, per germline. Trimming removed 4 bases from V and 4 bases from J; junction bases left unmatched: 4. CDR3 size: 16 residues. This chain's CDR3 is CASSRGLAGGRETQYF. DNA of the CDR3: TGCGCCAGCAGCAGGGGACTAGCGGGAGGGCGAGAGACCCAGTACTTC. The entire variable domain, with the rest obtained from reference TRBV5-1 and TRBJ2-5, is as follows: KAGVTQTPRYLIKTRGQQVTLSCSPISGHRSVSWYQQTPGQGLQFLFEYFSETQRNKGNFPGRFSGRQFSNSRSEMNVSTLELGDSALYLCASSRGLAGGRETQYFGPGTRLLVL.

The chain has TRBV5-1 and TRBJ2-3, with 9 bases aligning to TRBD2. V was pared by 0 bases and J by 2 bases, with 4 bases of the junction left unmatched. The CDR3 is made up of 16 amino acids. CDR1 SGHRS and CDR2 YFSETQ come from the germline V gene. Written as DNA, the CDR3 is TGCGCCAGCAGCTTGGTCGGCGGGAGGGCCACAGATACGCAGTATTTT. Protein product: CASSLVGGRATDTQYF.

This clone has more than one count but fewer than ten. V is TRBV19 and J is TRBJ2-5; 7 bases agree with TRBD1. V shed 4 bases, J shed 0 bases, and the junction held 2 bases outside the gene matches. Germline V gene sequence: CDR1 LNHDA, CDR2 SQIVND (reference sequence). The CDR3 contains 14 residues. CDR3 coding DNA: TGTGCCAGTAGTACCACAGGGGACCAAGAGACCCAGTACTTC. This translates into CASSTTGDQETQYF.

This chain uses TRBV30 with TRBJ1-1; no firm D call. This CDR3 comprises 13 residues. The germline V gene encodes CDR1 GTSNPN and CDR2 SVGIG (reference sequence). V was shortened by 2 bases and J by 1 base, with 8 bases between the two germline ends. The CDR3 nucleotides are TGTGCCTGGAGTTTACTCCCGAACACTGAAGCTTTCTTT. The encoded protein is CAWSLLPNTEAFF.

The chain carries TRBV7-2 and TRBJ1-6; the match to TRBD1 covers 8 bases. Germline V gene sequence: CDR1 SGHTA, CDR2 FQGNSA. Germline trimming cut 4 bases from V and 11 bases from J; bases unmatched to any gene: 7. The CDR3 contains 14 residues. This CDR3 is CASSSDRGFPPLHF. CDR3 nucleotide sequence: TGTGCCAGCAGCTCCGACAGGGGATTTCCACCCCTCCACTTT.

The V and J genes are TRBV4-3 and TRBJ1-6; D is unresolved. CDR3 size: 16 residues. The germline V gene has CDR1 LGHNA and CDR2 YSLEER. Deletions cut 0 bases from V and 5 bases from J, with 11 bases between. CDR3 residues: CASSQDLGWNNSPLHF. CDR3 coding DNA: TGCGCCAGCAGCCAAGATCTTGGGTGGAATAATTCACCCCTCCACTTT.

The CDR3 loop is CASSSLTGATNEKLFF. CDR3 nucleotides: TGTGCCAGCAGTTCCCTTACAGGTGCAACTAATGAAAAACTGTTTTTT. J is TRBJ1-4 and V is TRBV6-5; tentatively, D is TRBD1 (5 bases). Germline V CDR1 and CDR2: MNHEY, SVGAGI. CDR3 length equals 16 residues. The V end was cut by 4 bases, the J end by 0 bases, with 12 bases between.

This chain uses TRBV3-1 (or the pseudogene TRBV3-2) with TRBJ2-7; 12 bases are shared with TRBD1. V was pared by 4 bases and J by 4 bases, with 8 bases of the junction left unmatched. This CDR3 contains 16 residues. CDR1 is LGHDT and CDR2 is YNNKEL in the germline V gene (reference sequence). The CDR3, as DNA: TGTGCCAGCAGCCCTACCGGGACAGGGGGCAATTACGAGCAGTACTTC. Translated, it gives CASSPTGTGGNYEQYF.

The table lists this clone with a few counts. The genes are TRBV3-1 (or the pseudogene TRBV3-2) and TRBJ2-7; TRBD1 matches 12 bases. Trimming took 6 bases from V and 9 from J; bases not matched to a gene: 12. Germline assignment: CDR1 LGHDT and CDR2 YNNKEL (reference sequence). The CDR3 covers 15 residues. CDR3 sequence: CASRREGTGGLRQYF. The CDR3 bases are TGTGCCAGCAGGCGCGAGGGGACAGGGGGCTTACGGCAGTACTTC.

This chain uses TRBV6-6 with TRBJ1-5, with no clear D. The CDR3 length is 11 residues. Germline loops: CDR1 MNHNY, CDR2 SVGAGI (reference sequence). Trimming stripped 5 bases from V and 3 bases from J, with 2 bases between. The CDR3 bases are TGTGCCAGCAGTAACAATCAGCCCCAGCATTTT. It is translated as CASSNNQPQHF.

The chain is built from TRBV3-1 (or the pseudogene TRBV3-2) and TRBJ1-2; 11 nucleotides match TRBD1. The CDR3 is made up of 17 amino acids. Germline assignment: CDR1 LGHDT and CDR2 YNNKEL (reference sequence). V shed 1 base and J 4 bases; nucleotides not matched to a gene: 8. The CDR3 here is CASSQGGTGGTSYGYTF. As DNA, the CDR3 is TGTGCCAGCAGCCAAGGGGGGACAGGGGGTACCAGCTATGGCTACACCTTC.

The J gene is TRBJ2-1, the V gene TRBV7-9, with TRBD1 matching over 7 bases. From germline, CDR1 is SEHNR and CDR2 FQNEAQ (reference sequence). This CDR3 is built from 14 residues. The J segment lost 6 bases and the V segment lost 0 bases, leaving 2 bases of the junction unmatched. The CDR3 nucleotides are TGTGCCAGCAGCTTAGCGCCAGGGGGCAATGAGCAGTTCTTC. It encodes CASSLAPGGNEQFF.

This clone was recorded only once. The V gene is TRBV18, the J gene TRBJ1-1, with D hard to call. The V gene's germline CDR1 is KGHSH and CDR2 LQKENI. Deletions cut 3 bases from V and 3 bases from J, with 11 bases between. The CDR3 is made up of 14 amino acids. In nucleotides, the CDR3 is TGTGCCAGCTCACCGAATAACGGGGACACTGAAGCTTTCTTT. It encodes CASSPNNGDTEAFF.

This clone occurred once. CDR3 coding DNA: TGTGCCAGCAGCTTGACAGGGGTAACTGAAGCTTTCTTT. Amino acid sequence: CASSLTGVTEAFF. The chain recombines TRBV7-2 with TRBJ1-1; 8 nucleotides align to TRBD1. Germline V gene sequence: CDR1 SGHTA, CDR2 FQGNSA. This CDR3 has 13 residues. V shed 3 bases, J shed 5 bases, and the junction held 2 bases outside the gene matches.

The chain links TRBV3-1 (or the pseudogene TRBV3-2) to TRBJ2-1; no reliable D call. V dropped 1 base and J dropped 8 bases, with 6 bases sitting between them. CDR3 length: 12 residues. Germline CDR1 LGHDT, CDR2 YNNKEL (reference sequence). The CDR3 nucleotides are TGTGCCAGCAGCCAAGGACTCCATGAGCAGTTCTTC. Translating gives CASSQGLHEQFF.

The chain has TRBV7-9 and TRBJ2-2; D is unresolved. Trimming removed 5 bases at V and 0 bases at J, with 13 bases between. This CDR3 region has 16 residues. Germline V gene lookup returns CDR1 SEHNR and CDR2 FQNEAQ (reference sequence). CDR3 sequence reads: CASSPRGSANTGELFF. Here the CDR3 DNA reads TGTGCCAGCAGCCCTCGTGGGTCGGCGAACACCGGGGAGCTGTTTTTT.